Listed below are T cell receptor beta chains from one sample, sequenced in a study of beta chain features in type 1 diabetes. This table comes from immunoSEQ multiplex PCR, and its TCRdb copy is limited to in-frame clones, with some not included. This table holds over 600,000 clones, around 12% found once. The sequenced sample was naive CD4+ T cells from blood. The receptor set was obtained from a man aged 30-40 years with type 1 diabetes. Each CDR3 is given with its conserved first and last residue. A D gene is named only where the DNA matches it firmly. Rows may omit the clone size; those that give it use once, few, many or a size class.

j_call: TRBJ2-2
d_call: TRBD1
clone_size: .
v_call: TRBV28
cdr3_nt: TGTGCCATGGGACAGTCGAACACCGGGGAGCTGTTTTTT
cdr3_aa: CAMGQSNTGELFF

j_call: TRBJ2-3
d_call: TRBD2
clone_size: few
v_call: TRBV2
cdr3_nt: TGTGCCAGCACCGCCGGCCTAGCGGGGAGCACAGATACGCAGTATTTT
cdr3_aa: CASTAGLAGSTDTQYF

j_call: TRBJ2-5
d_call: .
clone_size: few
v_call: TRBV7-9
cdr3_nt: TGTGCCAGCAGCTTAGCGGGGCCCGGTGGGGAGACCCAGTACTTC
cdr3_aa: CASSLAGPGGETQYF

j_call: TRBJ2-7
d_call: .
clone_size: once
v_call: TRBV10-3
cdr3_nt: TGTGCCATCACCGTCCTCCGGGGGGCCCAATACTACGAGCAGTACTTC
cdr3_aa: CAITVLRGAQYYEQYF

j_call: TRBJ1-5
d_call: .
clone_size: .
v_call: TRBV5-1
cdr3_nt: TGCGCCAGCAGCTGGGAACCGGGGCAGCCCCAGCATTTT
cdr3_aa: CASSWEPGQPQHF

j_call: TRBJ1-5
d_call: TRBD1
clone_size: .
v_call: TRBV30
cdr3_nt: TGTGCCTGGAGTGTAGGGGGCGCGGGTGGCAATCAGCCCCAGCATTTT
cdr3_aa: CAWSVGGAGGNQPQHF

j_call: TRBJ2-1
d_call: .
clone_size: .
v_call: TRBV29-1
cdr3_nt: TGCAGCGTTGGAAAATCCCGGGGAGGGGGTTCCTACAATGAGCAGTTCTTC
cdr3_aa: CSVGKSRGGGSYNEQFF

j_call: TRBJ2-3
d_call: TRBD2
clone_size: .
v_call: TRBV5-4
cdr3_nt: TGTGCCAGCAGCTTGAAAAAGGCCGGGGGGTCAGATACGCAGTATTTT
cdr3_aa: CASSLKKAGGSDTQYF

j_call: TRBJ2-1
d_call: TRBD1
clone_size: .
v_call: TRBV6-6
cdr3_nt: TGTGCCAGCAGTTACTCGAAGACAGGGGTTGGCAATGAGCAGTTCTTC
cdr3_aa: CASSYSKTGVGNEQFF

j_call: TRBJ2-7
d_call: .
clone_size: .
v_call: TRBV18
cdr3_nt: TGTGCCAGCTCACCAAGCAGGGAAGCCTACGAGCAGTACTTC
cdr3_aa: CASSPSREAYEQYF

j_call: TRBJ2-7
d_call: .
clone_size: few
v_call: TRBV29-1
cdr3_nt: TGCAGCGTTGATCGGTCGGGCAGGGGAGGAGAGCAGTACTTC
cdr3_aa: CSVDRSGRGGEQYF

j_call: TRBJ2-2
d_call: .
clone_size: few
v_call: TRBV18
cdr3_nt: TGTGCCAGCTCACCCGGACAAAACACCGGGGAGCTGTTTTTT
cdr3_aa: CASSPGQNTGELFF

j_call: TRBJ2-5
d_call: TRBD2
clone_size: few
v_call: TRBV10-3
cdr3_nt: TGTGCCATCAGGGAGACTAGCGGGGGGAAGACCCAGTACTTC
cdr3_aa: CAIRETSGGKTQYF

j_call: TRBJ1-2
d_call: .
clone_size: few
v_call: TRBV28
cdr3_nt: TGTGCCAGCAGTTTACAGGATTATGGCTACACCTTC
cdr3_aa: CASSLQDYGYTF

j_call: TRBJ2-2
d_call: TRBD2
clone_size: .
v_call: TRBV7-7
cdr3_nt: TGTGCTAGCAGCCCACGGACTAGCGGGGGCATCACCGGGGAGCTGTTTTTT
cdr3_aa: CASSPRTSGGITGELFF

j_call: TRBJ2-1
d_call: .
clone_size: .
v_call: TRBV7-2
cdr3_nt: TGTGCCAGCAGCCCGGGACACGGCTACAATGAGCAGTTCTTC
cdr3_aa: CASSPGHGYNEQFF

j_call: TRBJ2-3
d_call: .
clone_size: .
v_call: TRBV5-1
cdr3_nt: TGCGCCAGCAGCAAGGACGCTTCTCCCCCTACAGATACGCAGTATTTT
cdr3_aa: CASSKDASPPTDTQYF

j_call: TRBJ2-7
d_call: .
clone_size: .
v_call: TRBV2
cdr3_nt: TGTGCCAGCAGTGAAGTGGTGGGCACCTACGAGCAGTACTTC
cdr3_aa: CASSEVVGTYEQYF

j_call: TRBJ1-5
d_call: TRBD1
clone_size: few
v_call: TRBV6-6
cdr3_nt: TGTGCCAGCATTAGACAGGGGAATCAGCCCCAGCATTTT
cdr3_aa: CASIRQGNQPQHF

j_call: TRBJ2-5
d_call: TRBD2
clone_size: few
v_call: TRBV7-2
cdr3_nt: TGTGCCAGCAGCTACCCCCGAAGCGGGGGAGGTGAGACCCAGTACTTC
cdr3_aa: CASSYPRSGGGETQYF

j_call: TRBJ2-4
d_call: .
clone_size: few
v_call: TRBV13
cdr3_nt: TGTGCCAGCAGCTTCAACCCGGGACAAGGATACAAAAACATTCAGTACTTC
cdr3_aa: CASSFNPGQGYKNIQYF

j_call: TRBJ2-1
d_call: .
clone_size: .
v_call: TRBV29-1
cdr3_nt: TGCAGCGGGGGAACTGACAGAAATGAGCAGTTCTTC
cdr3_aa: CSGGTDRNEQFF

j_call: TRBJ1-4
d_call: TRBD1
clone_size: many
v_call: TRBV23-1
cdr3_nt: TGCGCCAGGAACCAGCGGGACAGCGGCTATGAAAAACTGTTTTTT
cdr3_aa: CARNQRDSGYEKLFF

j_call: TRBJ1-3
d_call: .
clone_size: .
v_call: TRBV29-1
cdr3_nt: TGCAGCGTTGGGGGCCTCAGCTCTGGAAACACCATATATTTT
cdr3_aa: CSVGGLSSGNTIYF

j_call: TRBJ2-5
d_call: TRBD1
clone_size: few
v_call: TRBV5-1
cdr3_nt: TGCGCCAGCAGCTTTGTTGGGACAGGGGTGCGCGAGACCCAGTACTTC
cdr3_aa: CASSFVGTGVRETQYF

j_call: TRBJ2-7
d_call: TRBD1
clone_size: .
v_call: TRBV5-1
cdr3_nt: TGCGCCAGCACCCCATCAGGGGGATTACATTCCTACGAGCAGTACTTC
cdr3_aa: CASTPSGGLHSYEQYF

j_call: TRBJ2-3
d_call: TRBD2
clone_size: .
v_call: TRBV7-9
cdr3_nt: TGTGCCAGCAGCTCAACCCTTCGGACTAGAGGCAACACAGATACGCAGTATTTT
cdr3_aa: CASSSTLRTRGNTDTQYF

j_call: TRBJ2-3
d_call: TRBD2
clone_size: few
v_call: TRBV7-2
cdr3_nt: TGTGCCAGCAGCTTAACGGGGGGGCCAGATACGCAGTATTTT
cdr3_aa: CASSLTGGPDTQYF

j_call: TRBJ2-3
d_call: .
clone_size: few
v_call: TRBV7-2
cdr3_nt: TGTGCCAGCAGCTTAATCGGGGGACTCACAGATACGCAGTATTTT
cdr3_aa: CASSLIGGLTDTQYF

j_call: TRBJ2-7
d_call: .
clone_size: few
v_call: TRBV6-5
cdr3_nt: TGTGCCAGCAGTTACTCGACGCCGAGACAGACCTACGAGCAGTACTTC
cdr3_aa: CASSYSTPRQTYEQYF

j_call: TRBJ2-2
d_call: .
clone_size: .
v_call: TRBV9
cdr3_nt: TGTGCCAGCAGCGTAGCCCCCTCGGGGACCGGGGAGCTGTTTTTT
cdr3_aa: CASSVAPSGTGELFF

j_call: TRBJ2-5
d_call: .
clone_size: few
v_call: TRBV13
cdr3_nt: TGTGCCAGCAGCTTACGGGGTCCTGAGACCCAGTACTTC
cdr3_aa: CASSLRGPETQYF

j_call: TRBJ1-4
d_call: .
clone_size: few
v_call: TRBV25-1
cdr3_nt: TGTGCCAGCAGTGACGGACCTAATGAAAAACTGTTTTTT
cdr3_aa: CASSDGPNEKLFF

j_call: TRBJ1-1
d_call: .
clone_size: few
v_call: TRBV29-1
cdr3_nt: TGCAGCGCCTTGAGAGGATCCACTGAAGCTTTCTTT
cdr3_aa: CSALRGSTEAFF

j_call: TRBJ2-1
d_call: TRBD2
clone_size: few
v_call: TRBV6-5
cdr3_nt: TGTGCCAGCAGGCTAGGACTAGCAAGTGAGCAGTTCTTC
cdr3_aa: CASRLGLASEQFF

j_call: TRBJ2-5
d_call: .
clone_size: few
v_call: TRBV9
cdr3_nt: TGTGCCAGCAGCGTAGGGGATCGGGGGGAGACCCAGTACTTC
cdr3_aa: CASSVGDRGETQYF

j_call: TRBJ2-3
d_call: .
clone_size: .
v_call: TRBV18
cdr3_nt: TGTGCCAGCTCACCACCGGCGGGGAAAGATACGCAGTATTTT
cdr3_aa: CASSPPAGKDTQYF

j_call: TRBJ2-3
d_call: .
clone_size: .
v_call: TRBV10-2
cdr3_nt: TGCGCCAGCACTTCATCAGATACGCAGTATTTT
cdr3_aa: CASTSSDTQYF

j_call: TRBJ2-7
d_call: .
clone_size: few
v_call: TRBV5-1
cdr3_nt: TGCGCCAGCAGCTTCATAACTAGTACCTACGAGCAGTACTTC
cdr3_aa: CASSFITSTYEQYF

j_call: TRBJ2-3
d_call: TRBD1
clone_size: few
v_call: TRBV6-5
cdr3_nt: TGTGCCAGCAGTTGGACAGGGCGCACAGATACGCAGTATTTT
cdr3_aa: CASSWTGRTDTQYF

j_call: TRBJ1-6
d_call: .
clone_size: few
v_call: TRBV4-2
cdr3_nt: TGTGCCAGCAGCCCCGCCGGGACTTATAATTCACCCCTCCACTTT
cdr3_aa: CASSPAGTYNSPLHF

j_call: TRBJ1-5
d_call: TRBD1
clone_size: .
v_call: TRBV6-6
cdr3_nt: TGTGCCAGCAGTCTCGACAGGGGGCTCAATCAGCCCCAGCATTTT
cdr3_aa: CASSLDRGLNQPQHF

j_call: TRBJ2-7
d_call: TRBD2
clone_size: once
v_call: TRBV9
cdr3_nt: TGTGCCAGCAGCGCCGGGACTAGCGGTACCTACGAGCAGTACTTC
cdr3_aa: CASSAGTSGTYEQYF

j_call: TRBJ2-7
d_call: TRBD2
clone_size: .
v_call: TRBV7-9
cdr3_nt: TGTGCCAGCAGCTTGTTGACTAGCGGGGTTTACGAGCAGTACTTC
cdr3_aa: CASSLLTSGVYEQYF

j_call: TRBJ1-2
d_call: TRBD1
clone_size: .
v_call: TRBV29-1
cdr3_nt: TGCAGCGTTTCCCGGACAGGCGATGGCTACACCTTC
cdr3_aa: CSVSRTGDGYTF

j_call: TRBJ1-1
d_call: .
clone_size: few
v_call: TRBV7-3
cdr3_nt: TGTGCCAGCAGCTTAATGGTTGGGGGAACCACTGAAGCTTTCTTT
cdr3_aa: CASSLMVGGTTEAFF

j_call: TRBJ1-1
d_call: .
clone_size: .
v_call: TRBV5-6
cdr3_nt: TGTGCCAGCAGCTTGGGTGCGAACACTGAAGCTTTCTTT
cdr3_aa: CASSLGANTEAFF

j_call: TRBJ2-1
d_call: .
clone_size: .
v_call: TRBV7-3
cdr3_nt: TGTGCCAGCAGCTTTCAGGGGGGAGGTTCCTACAATGAGCAGTTCTTC
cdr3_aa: CASSFQGGGSYNEQFF

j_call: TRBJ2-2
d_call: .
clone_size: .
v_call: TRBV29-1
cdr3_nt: TGCAGCGTTAGACAGGTTCGCACCGGGGAGCTGTTTTTT
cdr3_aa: CSVRQVRTGELFF

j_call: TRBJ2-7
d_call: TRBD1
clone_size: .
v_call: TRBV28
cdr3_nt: TGTGCCAGCAGCTTAGGACAGGGGGCCCACGAGCAGTACTTC
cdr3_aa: CASSLGQGAHEQYF

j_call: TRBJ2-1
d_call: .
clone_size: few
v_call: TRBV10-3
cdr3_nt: TGTGCCATCAGTGGGGCGAGCCATACTAATGAGCAGTTCTTC
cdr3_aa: CAISGASHTNEQFF

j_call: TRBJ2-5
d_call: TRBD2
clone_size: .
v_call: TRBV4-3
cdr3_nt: TGCGCCAGCAGCCAAGATAGCGGGGGGGCATCAGAGACCCAGTACTTC
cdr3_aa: CASSQDSGGASETQYF

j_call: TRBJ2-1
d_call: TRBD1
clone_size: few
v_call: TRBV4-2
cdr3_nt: TGTGCCAGCAGCCCAGGACAGGGGAAATACAATGAGCAGTTCTTC
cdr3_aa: CASSPGQGKYNEQFF

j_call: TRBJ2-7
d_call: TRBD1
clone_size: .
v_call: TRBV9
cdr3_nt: TGTGCCAGCAGCGTAAATGCGGAGACAGGGAAGTACGAGCAGTACTTC
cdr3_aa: CASSVNAETGKYEQYF

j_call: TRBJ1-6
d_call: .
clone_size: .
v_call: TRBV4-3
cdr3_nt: TGCGCCAGCAGCCAAGATTGGCAGGGAACATCCTATAATTCACCCCTCCACTTT
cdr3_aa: CASSQDWQGTSYNSPLHF

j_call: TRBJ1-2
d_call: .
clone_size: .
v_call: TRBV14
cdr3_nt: TGTGCCAGCAGCCAAGTGGGGAGCTATGGCTACACCTTC
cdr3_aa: CASSQVGSYGYTF

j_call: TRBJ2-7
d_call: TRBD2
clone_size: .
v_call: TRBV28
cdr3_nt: TGTGCCAGCAGTTCTTCTAAAGCGGGGTCCTACGAGCAGTACTTC
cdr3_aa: CASSSSKAGSYEQYF

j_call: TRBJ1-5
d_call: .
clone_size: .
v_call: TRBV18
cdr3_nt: TGTGCCAGCTCACCAAGGGAAGCTAATCAGCCCCAGCATTTT
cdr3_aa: CASSPREANQPQHF

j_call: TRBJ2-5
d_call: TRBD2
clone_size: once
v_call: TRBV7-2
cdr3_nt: TGTGCCAGCAGTTCAGCGGGGGGTGTGGAGACCCAGTACTTC
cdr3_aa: CASSSAGGVETQYF